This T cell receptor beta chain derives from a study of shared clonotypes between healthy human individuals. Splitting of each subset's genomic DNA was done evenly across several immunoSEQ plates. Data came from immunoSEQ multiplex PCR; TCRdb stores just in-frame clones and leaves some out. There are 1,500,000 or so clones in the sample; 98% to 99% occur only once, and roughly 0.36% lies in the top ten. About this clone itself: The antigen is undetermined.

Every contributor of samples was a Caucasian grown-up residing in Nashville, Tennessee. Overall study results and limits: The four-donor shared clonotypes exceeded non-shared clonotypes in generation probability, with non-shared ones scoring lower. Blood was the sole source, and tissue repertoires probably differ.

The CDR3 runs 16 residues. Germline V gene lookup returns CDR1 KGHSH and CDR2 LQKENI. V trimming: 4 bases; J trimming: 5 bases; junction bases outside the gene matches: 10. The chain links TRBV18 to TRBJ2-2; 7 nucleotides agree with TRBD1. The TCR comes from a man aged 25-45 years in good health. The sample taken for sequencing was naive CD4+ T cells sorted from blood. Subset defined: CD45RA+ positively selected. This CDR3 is CASSQLVTGETGELFF. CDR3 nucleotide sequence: TGTGCCAGCTCACAACTGGTAACAGGGGAAACCGGGGAGCTGTTTTTT.